Below are 21 T cell receptor beta chains sequenced from a single sample in a study of neurological immune-mediated disorders. TCRdb passed the 5' RACE reads through MiXCR, listing each CDR3 protein once. The sample consists of approximately 30,000 distinct CDR3 sequences, approximately 12% of them appearing once. The time point: technical triplicate 2. Sequencing used CD4+ T cells from blood. All receptors derive from a female donor with HTLV-1-associated myelopathy (HAM/TSP).

This clonotype occurred many times. This chain links TRBV5-1 with TRBJ2-5, with TRBD2 as a possible D gene (5 bases). The CDR3 length is 16 residues. V shed 0 bases and J shed 2 bases, with 14 bases lying between them. Germline V gene data show CDR1 as SGHRS and CDR2 as YFSETQ. The CDR3 coding sequence is TGCGCCAGCAGCTTGGCGGGGTTAGCGACGCAAGAGACCCAGTACTTC. Translating gives CASSLAGLATQETQYF.

This clonotype was counted many times. The genes are TRBV5-1 and TRBJ2-7; D ambiguous. From germline, CDR1 is SGHRS and CDR2 YFSETQ. CDR3 length equals 14 residues. V lost 4 bases and J 2 bases, leaving 13 bases between the germline ends. The CDR3 loop is CASSPAQFPYEQYF. CDR3 in DNA: TGCGCCAGCAGCCCCGCGCAGTTCCCCTACGAGCAGTACTTC.

This clonotype was seen at least ten times. The chain links TRBV4-1 to TRBJ1-5; D gene ambiguous. The germline gives CDR1 MGHRA, CDR2 YSYEKL. The CDR3 is 15 amino acids. V was clipped by 0 bases and J by 7 bases, with 13 bases between them. The CDR3 nucleotides are TGCGCCAGCAGCCAAGATATCGGGCGGGGACAGCCCCAGCATTTT. This translates into CASSQDIGRGQPQHF.

In this sample, this clonotype turned up many times. The J gene is TRBJ2-3, the V gene TRBV5-1; tentative D call: TRBD2 (5 bases). V shed 0 bases and J shed 0 bases, with 8 bases lying between them. CDR1 is SGHRS, CDR2 YFSETQ, per germline. CDR3 length: 15 amino acids. For the CDR3, the DNA is TGCGCCAGCAGCTTGGCGGGGATCAGCACAGATACGCAGTATTTT. It is translated as CASSLAGISTDTQYF.

This clonotype was picked up many times. The rearrangement joins TRBV3-1 to TRBJ1-2; D remains ambiguous. The CDR3 consists of 14 residues. The V and J ends lost 4 bases and 2 bases respectively, with 11 bases between them. The V gene's germline CDR1 is LGHDT and CDR2 YNNKEL (reference sequence). The CDR3: CASSPTDGNYGYTF. The DNA of the CDR3 is TGTGCCAGCAGCCCTACGGACGGGAACTATGGCTACACCTTC.

This clonotype was observed many times. V is TRBV7-6 and J is TRBJ2-5; D remains ambiguous. Germline CDR1 reads SGHVS; CDR2 reads FNYEAQ. The CDR3 sequence is 14 residues long. Trimming cost V 0 bases and J 5 bases, with 10 bases left between them. CDR3 sequence: CASSLAPMGETQYF. The CDR3 region has the DNA TGTGCCAGCAGCTTAGCTCCCATGGGCGAGACCCAGTACTTC.

This clonotype has at least ten counts. The genes are TRBV5-1 and TRBJ2-1, with 9 bases identical to TRBD2. The J segment lost 9 bases and the V segment lost 0 bases, leaving 10 bases of the junction unmatched. Germline V gene sequence: CDR1 SGHRS, CDR2 YFSETQ. This CDR3 has 16 residues. This CDR3 reads CASSLGVAGARFEQFF. In DNA, the CDR3 is TGCGCCAGCAGCTTGGGAGTAGCGGGGGCCCGTTTTGAGCAGTTCTTC.

The J gene is TRBJ2-2, the V gene TRBV10-3; TRBD2 agrees at 13 bases. The CDR3 is 20 amino acids. From germline, CDR1 is ENHRY and CDR2 SYGVKD. The junction had 18 bases not matched to a gene; V was cut back by 4 bases and J by 7 bases. DNA of the CDR3: TGTGCCATCAGTGCCAGCAGCCCCACGGGGACTAGCGGGGTTGGCGGGGAGCTGTTTTTT. Its translation is CAISASSPTGTSGVGGELFF.

This clonotype was seen repeatedly, ten times or more. The chain employs TRBV5-1 and TRBJ2-4; D is possibly TRBD1 or TRBD2 (5 bases each). Germline-derived CDR1 and CDR2 are SGHRS and YFSETQ. Trimming removed 0 bases from V and 7 bases from J, with 11 bases in between. CDR3 length: 14 amino acids. Written as DNA, the CDR3 is TGCGCCAGCAGCTTGGATTCTGAGGGGAACATTCAGTACTTC. Residues: CASSLDSEGNIQYF.

This clonotype was picked up many times. The V gene is TRBV19, the J gene TRBJ2-5; D not certain. V lost 5 bases and J 2 bases, leaving 12 bases between the germline ends. Germline V gene lookup returns CDR1 LNHDA and CDR2 SQIVND (reference sequence). This CDR3 has 14 residues. The chain's CDR3 is CASSAVQPQETQYF. CDR3 DNA sequence: TGTGCCAGTAGTGCGGTGCAGCCTCAAGAGACCCAGTACTTC. Drawing the rest from reference TRBV19 and TRBJ2-5, the complete variable domain is DGGITQSPKYLFRKEGQNVTLSCEQNLNHDAMYWYRQDPGQGLRLIYYSQIVNDFQKGDIAEGYSVSREKKESFPLTVTSAQKNPTAFYLCASSAVQPQETQYFGPGTRLLVL.

This clonotype was recorded many times. The chain recombines TRBV5-1 with TRBJ1-2; D remains ambiguous. V was clipped by 4 bases and J by 0 bases, with 10 bases between them. The CDR3 covers 14 residues. Germline V gives CDR1 SGHRS, CDR2 YFSETQ. The CDR3 DNA sequence: TGCGCCAGCAGCCCGGACCCAGCTAACTATGGCTACACCTTC. As protein: CASSPDPANYGYTF. The variable domain in full, with the rest retrieved from reference TRBV5-1 and TRBJ1-2, is KAGVTQTPRYLIKTRGQQVTLSCSPISGHRSVSWYQQTPGQGLQFLFEYFSETQRNKGNFPGRFSGRQFSNSRSEMNVSTLELGDSALYLCASSPDPANYGYTFGSGTRLTVV.

This clonotype showed up many times. This chain joins TRBV14 and TRBJ2-3; 8 nucleotides agree with TRBD1. The CDR3 runs to 17 residues. The trim removed 0 bases at V and 4 bases at J, leaving 9 bases unmatched. Per the germline V gene, CDR1 is SGHDN and CDR2 is FVKESK. CDR3: CASSQDLGQATADTQYF. In nucleotides, the CDR3 is TGTGCCAGCAGCCAAGATTTGGGACAGGCTACGGCAGATACGCAGTATTTT.

By sample share, this clonotype is medium-sized. The V gene is TRBV20-1, the J gene TRBJ2-2, with D possibly called TRBD1 or TRBD2 (5 bases each). Germline CDR1 and CDR2: DFQATT and SNEGSKA (reference sequence). With 2 bases removed from V and 5 bases from J, the gap between germline ends came to 15 bases. This CDR3 spans 15 amino acids. The CDR3 reads CSARPTGTWTGELFF. CDR3 DNA: TGCAGTGCTAGACCGACCGGGACCTGGACCGGGGAGCTGTTTTTT.

J is TRBJ2-1 and V is TRBV20-1, with D possibly TRBD1 on 5 matching bases. Germline V CDR1 and CDR2: DFQATT, SNEGSKA (reference sequence). V dropped 3 bases and J dropped 1 base, with 10 bases sitting between them. The CDR3 is 14 amino acids. CDR3 DNA: TGCAGTGCTAGGGGCCAGGGTTCCTACAATGAGCAGTTCTTC. Translation gives CSARGQGSYNEQFF.

This rearrangement joins TRBV7-2 to TRBJ2-1; 14 bases map to TRBD2. The CDR3 spans 20 residues. Germline values: CDR1 SGHTA, CDR2 FQGNSA. With V trimmed by 5 bases and J by 7 bases, 19 bases remained unmatched. The CDR3 bases are TGTGCCAGCAGCCCGAGGACTAGCGGGGGGTGGAGCTCCCCGGGGAATGAGCAGTTCTTC. The encoded protein is CASSPRTSGGWSSPGNEQFF.

As to this clonotype: Because the CDR3's place on the DNA is in doubt, the DNA is left out and the CDR3 is given as listed by TCRdb. This rearrangement joins TRBV11-2 to TRBJ1-4; the DNA was not compared with TRBD1, the D call given in the table. The CDR3 is 21 amino acids in total, end residues counted. Per the germline V gene, CDR1 is SGHAT and CDR2 is FQNNGV. CDR3 region: CASSFYICSALPDRGFEKLFF.

This clonotype appeared many times. CDR3 amino acids: CASNPREGLNNEQFF. The CDR3 DNA sequence: TGCGCCAGCAACCCCCGGGAGGGCCTCAACAATGAGCAGTTCTTC. V gene TRBV5-1 combines with J gene TRBJ2-1, with 8 nucleotides matching TRBD2. After removal of 6 bases from V and 5 bases from J, the junction contained 10 bases not matched to a gene. CDR3 length: 15 amino acids. Germline CDR1 and CDR2: SGHRS and YFSETQ.

This clonotype came up many times. The chain uses TRBV10-3 and TRBJ2-7; the D is unclear. This CDR3 has 11 amino acids. Trimming took off 2 bases at V and 6 bases at J, with 5 bases between the two ends. Germline CDR1 reads ENHRY; CDR2 reads SYGVKD. The CDR3 coding sequence is TGTGCCATCAGTGAGGACCTCGAGCAGTACTTC. As protein: CAISEDLEQYF.

The J gene is TRBJ1-2, the V gene TRBV6-5; D might be TRBD1 (6 bases). Between the trimmed V and J ends, which lost 8 bases and 10 bases, there was a span of 20 bases. CDR3 length: 13 amino acids. The V gene's germline CDR1 is MNHEY and CDR2 SVGAGI. CDR3 sequence: CASSRARGSFYTF. CDR3 in DNA: TGTGCCAGCTCCCGCGCCAGGGGCTCCTTCTACACCTTC.

This clonotype was seen ten or more times. The V call is TRBV20-1, the J call TRBJ2-7, with TRBD2 matching 11 bases. V was pared by 6 bases and J by 2 bases, with 3 bases of the junction left unmatched. The V gene's germline CDR1 is DFQATT and CDR2 SNEGSKA (reference sequence). This CDR3 is built from 13 residues. The CDR3 sequence: CSAKLAGAYEQYF. In nucleotides, the CDR3 is TGCAGTGCCAAACTAGCGGGAGCCTACGAGCAGTACTTC.

Ten or more counts support this clonotype. The V call is TRBV12-5, the J call TRBJ1-2, with 9 nucleotides matching TRBD1. Germline lookup yields CDR1 LGHNT and CDR2 FRNRAP. The CDR3 covers 17 residues. V was clipped by 3 bases and J by 0 bases; unmatched bases: 8. As DNA, the CDR3 is TGTGCTAGTGGTTTAGCGCCCCGGGACAGGGCTAACTATGGCTACACCTTC. Translation: CASGLAPRDRANYGYTF.